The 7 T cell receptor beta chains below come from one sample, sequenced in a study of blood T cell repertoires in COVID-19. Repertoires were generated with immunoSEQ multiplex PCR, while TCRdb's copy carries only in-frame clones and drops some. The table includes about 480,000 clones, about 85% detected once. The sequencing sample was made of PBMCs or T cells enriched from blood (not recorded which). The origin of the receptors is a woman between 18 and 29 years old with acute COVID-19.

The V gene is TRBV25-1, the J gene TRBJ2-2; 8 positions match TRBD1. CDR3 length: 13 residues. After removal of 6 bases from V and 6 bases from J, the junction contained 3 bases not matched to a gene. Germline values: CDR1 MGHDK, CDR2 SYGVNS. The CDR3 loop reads CASSDRGSGELFF. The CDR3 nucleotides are TGTGCCAGCAGCGACAGGGGCTCCGGGGAGCTGTTTTTT.

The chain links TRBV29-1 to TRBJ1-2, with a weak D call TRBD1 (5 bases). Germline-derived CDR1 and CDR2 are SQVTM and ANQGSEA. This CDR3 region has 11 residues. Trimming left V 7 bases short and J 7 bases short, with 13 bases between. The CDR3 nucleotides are TGCAGCGCCCGGCGGGGGAGTGGCTACACCTTC. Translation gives CSARRGSGYTF.

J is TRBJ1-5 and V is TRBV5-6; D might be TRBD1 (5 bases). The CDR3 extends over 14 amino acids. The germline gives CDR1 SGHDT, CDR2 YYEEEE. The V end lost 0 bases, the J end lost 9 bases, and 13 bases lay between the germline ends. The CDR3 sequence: CASSLGAGLRPQHF. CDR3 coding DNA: TGTGCCAGCAGCTTGGGGGCAGGGTTACGGCCCCAGCATTTT.

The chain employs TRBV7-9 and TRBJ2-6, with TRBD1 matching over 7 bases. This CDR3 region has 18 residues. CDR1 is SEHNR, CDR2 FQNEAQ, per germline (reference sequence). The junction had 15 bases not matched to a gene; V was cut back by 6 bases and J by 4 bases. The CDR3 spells CASRMNEGAVPGANVLTF. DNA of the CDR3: TGTGCCAGCAGAATGAACGAGGGGGCAGTGCCAGGGGCCAACGTCCTGACTTTC.

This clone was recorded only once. In DNA, the CDR3 is TGTGCCAGCAGCTCCGGACAGGGGAGCACCGGGGAGCTGTTTTTT. Translation gives CASSSGQGSTGELFF. This chain uses TRBV11-3 with TRBJ2-2, with 9 bases fitting TRBD1. The CDR3 runs 15 residues. Germline V lookup: CDR1 SGHNT, CDR2 YENEEA. V lost 4 bases, J lost 4 bases, and 4 bases stayed unmatched.

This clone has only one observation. The CDR3 DNA follows: TGTGCCAGTAGTTTCCCGGGACAGGGGGAATACGAGCAGTACTTC. Translation gives CASSFPGQGEYEQYF. This sequence joins TRBV19 and TRBJ2-7; TRBD1 agrees at 11 bases. The J segment lost 4 bases and the V segment lost 5 bases, leaving 7 bases of the junction unmatched. In germline, CDR1 is LNHDA, CDR2 SQIVND (reference sequence). The CDR3 contains 15 residues.

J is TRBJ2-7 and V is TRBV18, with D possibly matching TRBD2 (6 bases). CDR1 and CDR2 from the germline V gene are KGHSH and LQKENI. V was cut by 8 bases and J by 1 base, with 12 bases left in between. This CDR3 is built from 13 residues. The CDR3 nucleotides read TGTGCCAGCCGCGGGACGGAATCCTACGAGCAGTACTTC. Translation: CASRGTESYEQYF.